This TCR beta chain was captured in a study of early stage breast cancer tumors. V gave up 4 bases and J gave up 0 bases, with 7 bases separating them. Per germline, CDR1 SEHNR and CDR2 FQNEAQ (reference sequence). CDR3 length: 14 amino acids. Repertoires were generated with immunoSEQ multiplex PCR, while TCRdb's copy carries only in-frame clones and drops some. The sample has 5,000 to 5,500 clones, approximately 74% seen once. General study results and limits: Compared with adjacent normal breast, tumors showed approximately 2.5-fold denser, more clonal T cells.

Regarding this clone: What it binds is not known.

This chain uses TRBV7-9 with TRBJ1-3, with D hard to call. The receptor was isolated from a person between 55 and 69 years old with breast cancer. The sequenced material came from breast tumor tissue. The CDR3 reads CASSSSDSGNTIYF. The CDR3 region has the DNA TGTGCCAGCAGCTCCTCGGACTCTGGAAACACCATATATTTT.